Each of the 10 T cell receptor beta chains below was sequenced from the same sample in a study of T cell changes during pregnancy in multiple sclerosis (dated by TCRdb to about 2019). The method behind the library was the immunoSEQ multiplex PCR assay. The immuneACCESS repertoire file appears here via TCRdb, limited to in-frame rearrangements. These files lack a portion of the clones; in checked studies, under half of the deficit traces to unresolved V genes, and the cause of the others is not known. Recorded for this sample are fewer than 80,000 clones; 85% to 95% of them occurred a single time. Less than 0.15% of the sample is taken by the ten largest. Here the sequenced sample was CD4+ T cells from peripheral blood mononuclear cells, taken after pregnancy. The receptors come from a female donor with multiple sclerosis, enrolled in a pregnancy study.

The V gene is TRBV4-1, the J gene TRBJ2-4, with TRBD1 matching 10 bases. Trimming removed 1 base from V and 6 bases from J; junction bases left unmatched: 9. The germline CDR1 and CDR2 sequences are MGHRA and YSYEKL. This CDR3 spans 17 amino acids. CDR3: CASSQGSLRDRGNIQYF. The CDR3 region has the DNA TGCGCCAGCAGCCAAGGGAGTTTAAGGGACAGGGGAAACATTCAGTACTTC.

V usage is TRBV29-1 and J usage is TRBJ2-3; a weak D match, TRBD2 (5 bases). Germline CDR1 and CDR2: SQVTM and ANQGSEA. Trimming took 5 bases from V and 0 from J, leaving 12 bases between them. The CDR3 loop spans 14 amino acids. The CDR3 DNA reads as TGCAGCGTTCGGACTGCGACTAGCACAGATACGCAGTATTTT. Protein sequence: CSVRTATSTDTQYF.

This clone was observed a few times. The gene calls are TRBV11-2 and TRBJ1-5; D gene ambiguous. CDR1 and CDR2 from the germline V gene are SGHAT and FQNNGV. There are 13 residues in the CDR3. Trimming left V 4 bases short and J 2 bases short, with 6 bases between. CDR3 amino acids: CASSSPGNQPQHF. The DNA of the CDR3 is TGTGCCAGCAGCTCCCCGGGCAATCAGCCCCAGCATTTT.

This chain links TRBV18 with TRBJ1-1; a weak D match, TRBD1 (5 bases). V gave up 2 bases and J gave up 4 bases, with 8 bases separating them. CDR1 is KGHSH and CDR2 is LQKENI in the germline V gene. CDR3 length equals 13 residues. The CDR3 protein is CASSPGASTEAFF. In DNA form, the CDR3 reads TGTGCCAGCTCACCAGGGGCGAGCACTGAAGCTTTCTTT.

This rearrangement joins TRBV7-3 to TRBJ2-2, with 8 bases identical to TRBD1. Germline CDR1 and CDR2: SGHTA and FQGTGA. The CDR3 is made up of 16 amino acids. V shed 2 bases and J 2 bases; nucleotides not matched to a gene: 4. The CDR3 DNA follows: TGTGCCAGCAGCTTAGCCGGGACAGGCAACACCGGGGAGCTGTTTTTT. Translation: CASSLAGTGNTGELFF.

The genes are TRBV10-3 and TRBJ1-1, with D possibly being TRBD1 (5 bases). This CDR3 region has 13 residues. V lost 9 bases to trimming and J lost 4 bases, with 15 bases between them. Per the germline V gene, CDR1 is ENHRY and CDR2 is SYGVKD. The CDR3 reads CAIQSEGVTEAFF. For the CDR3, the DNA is TGTGCCATTCAGTCCGAAGGGGTCACTGAAGCTTTCTTT.

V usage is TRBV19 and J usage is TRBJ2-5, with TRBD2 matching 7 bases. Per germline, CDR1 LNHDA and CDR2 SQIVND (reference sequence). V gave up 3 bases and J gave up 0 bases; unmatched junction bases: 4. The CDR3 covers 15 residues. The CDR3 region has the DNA TGTGCCAGTAGTATGAGCGGGACGAACCAAGAGACCCAGTACTTC. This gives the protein CASSMSGTNQETQYF.

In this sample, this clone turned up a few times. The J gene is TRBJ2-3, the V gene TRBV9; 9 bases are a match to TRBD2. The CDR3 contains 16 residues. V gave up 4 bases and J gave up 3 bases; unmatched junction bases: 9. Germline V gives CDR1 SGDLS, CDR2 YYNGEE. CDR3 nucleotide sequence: TGTGCCAGCAGCCTAGGAAGGCTAGCGGGAACAGATACGCAGTATTTT. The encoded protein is CASSLGRLAGTDTQYF. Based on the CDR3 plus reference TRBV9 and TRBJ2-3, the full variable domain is DSGVTQTPKHLITATGQRVTLRCSPRSGDLSVYWYQQSLDQGLQFLIQYYNGEERAKGNILERFSAQQFPDLHSELNLSSLELGDSALYFCASSLGRLAGTDTQYFGPGTRLTVL.

CDR3 DNA sequence: TGTGCCAGCAGCCCCTCCCAGGGGGGAAAGACCCAGTACTTC. Its translation: CASSPSQGGKTQYF. V gene TRBV6-5 combines with J gene TRBJ2-5; tentatively, D is TRBD1 (7 bases). CDR3 length: 14 residues. Germline V gene data show CDR1 as MNHEY and CDR2 as SVGAGI. V lost 6 bases, J lost 6 bases, and 17 bases lay in between.

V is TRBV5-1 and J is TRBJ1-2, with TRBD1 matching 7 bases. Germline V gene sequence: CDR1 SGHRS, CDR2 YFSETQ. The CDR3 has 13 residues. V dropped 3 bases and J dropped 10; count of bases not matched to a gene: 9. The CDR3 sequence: CASSSRGDIDYTF. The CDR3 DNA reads TGCGCCAGCAGCTCCAGGGGGGATATTGACTACACCTTC.